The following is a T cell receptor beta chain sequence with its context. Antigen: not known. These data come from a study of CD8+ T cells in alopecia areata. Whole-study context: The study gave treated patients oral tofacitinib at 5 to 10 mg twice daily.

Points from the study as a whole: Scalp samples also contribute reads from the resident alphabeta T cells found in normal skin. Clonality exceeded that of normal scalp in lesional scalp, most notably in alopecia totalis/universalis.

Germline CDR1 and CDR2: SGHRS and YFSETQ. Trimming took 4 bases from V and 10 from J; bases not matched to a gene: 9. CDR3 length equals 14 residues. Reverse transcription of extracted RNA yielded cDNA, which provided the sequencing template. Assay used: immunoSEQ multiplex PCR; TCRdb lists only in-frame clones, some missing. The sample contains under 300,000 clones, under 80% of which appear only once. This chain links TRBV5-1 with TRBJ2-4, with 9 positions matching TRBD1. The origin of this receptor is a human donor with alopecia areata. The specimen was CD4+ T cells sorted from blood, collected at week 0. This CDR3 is CASSPTGGERIQYF. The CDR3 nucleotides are TGCGCCAGCAGCCCCACAGGGGGCGAGAGGATTCAGTACTTC.